The TCR beta chain described here comes from a study of T cell changes during pregnancy in multiple sclerosis. Sequenced by immunoSEQ multiplex PCR; TCRdb stores in-frame clones only, minus some. The top ten hold approximately 1.6% of the sample, which has 83,000 or so clones, approximately 95% seen once. The specimen comprised peripheral blood, sampled after pregnancy. The sequence derives from a female donor in good health, enrolled as a control in a pregnancy study.

The DNA for the CDR3 is TGTGCCAGTAGAGGGACTAGCGGGACTAATGAGCAGTTCTTC. Its protein product is CASRGTSGTNEQFF. The chain is built from TRBV19 and TRBJ2-1; 13 bases are shared with TRBD2. CDR3 length: 14 residues. Germline-derived CDR1 and CDR2 are LNHDA and SQIVND (reference sequence). Trimming at V came to 6 bases and at J to 7 bases, leaving 3 bases not matched to a gene.